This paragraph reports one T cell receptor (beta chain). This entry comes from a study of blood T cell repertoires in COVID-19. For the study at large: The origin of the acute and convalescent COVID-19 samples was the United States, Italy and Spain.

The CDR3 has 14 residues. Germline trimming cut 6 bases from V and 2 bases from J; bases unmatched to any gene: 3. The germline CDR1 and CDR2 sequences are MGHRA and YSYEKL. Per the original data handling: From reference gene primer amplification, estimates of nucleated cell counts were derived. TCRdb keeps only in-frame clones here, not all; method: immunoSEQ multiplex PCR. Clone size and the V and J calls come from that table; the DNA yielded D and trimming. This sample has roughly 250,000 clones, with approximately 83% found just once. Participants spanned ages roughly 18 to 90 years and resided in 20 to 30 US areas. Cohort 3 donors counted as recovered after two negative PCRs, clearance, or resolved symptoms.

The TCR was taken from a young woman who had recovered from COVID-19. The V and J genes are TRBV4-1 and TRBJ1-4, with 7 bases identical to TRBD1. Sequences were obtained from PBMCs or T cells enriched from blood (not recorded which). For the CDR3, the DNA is TGCGCCAGCAGTCAACAGGGGACTAATGAAAAACTGTTTTTT. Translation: CASSQQGTNEKLFF.